The clone carrying this T cell receptor beta chain was seen ten or more times. Its antigen is currently unknown. The data derive from a study of T-cell reconstitution after alpha-beta-depleted transplantation in children. Trimming took 10 bases from V and 7 from J, leaving 14 bases between them. This CDR3 is built from 12 residues. Preparation of the TCRbeta library involved a method that used unique molecular identifiers. MiXCR was run by TCRdb on the PCR reads, yielding one entry per CDR3 protein. The sample lists about 140,000 distinct CDR3 sequences; around 8.8% were seen once. Whole-study findings and limits: T-cell numbers and diversity, one year after transplant, stemmed largely from T cells that were newly produced.

The J gene is TRBJ2-4, the V gene TRBV12-3 or TRBV12-4, with unresolved D. The specimen comprised PBMCs, mostly from graft donor cells, sampled 180 days after TCRalphabeta/CD19-depleted stem cell transplant. This TCR was recovered from a female patient aged 2 to 10 who had a stem cell transplant for congenital amegakaryocytic thrombocytopenia, so the T cells may come from the graft donor. The CDR3 here is CATAGNRNIQYF. In DNA form, the CDR3 reads TGTGCCACCGCAGGTAACCGGAACATTCAGTACTTC.